The 7 T cell receptor beta chains below all came from one sample that was sequenced in a study of shared clonotypes between healthy human individuals. Using immunoSEQ multiplex PCR, the repertoire was profiled, and TCRdb retains in-frame clones only, with some absent. Counted here are approximately 980,000 clones, about 80% occurring once; the ten biggest clones make up about 1.5%. Sequencing used memory CD4+ T cells sorted from blood. Documented subset: CD45RA-negative fraction. The receptors were gathered from a young man in good health.

The CDR3 DNA reads TGTGCCAGTAGTATGACCGGGACAACAACTAATGAAAAACTGTTTTTT. It translates to CASSMTGTTTNEKLFF. V is TRBV19 and J is TRBJ1-4; tentative D call: TRBD1 (6 bases). From germline, CDR1 is LNHDA and CDR2 SQIVND (reference sequence). With 3 bases removed from V and 0 bases from J, the gap between germline ends came to 11 bases. CDR3 length equals 16 residues.

The V gene is TRBV10-3, the J gene TRBJ1-1; D ambiguous. This CDR3 is built from 12 residues. The V end was cut by 0 bases, the J end by 11 bases, with 10 bases between. Germline values: CDR1 ENHRY, CDR2 SYGVKD. CDR3 nucleotides: TGTGCCATCAGTGAGTCGAAAATCGCGGCTTTCTTT. As protein: CAISESKIAAFF.

This rearrangement joins TRBV6-5 to TRBJ1-2; D not certain. The CDR3 runs to 16 residues. Deletions cut 4 bases from V and 8 bases from J, with 23 bases between. From germline, CDR1 is MNHEY and CDR2 SVGAGI. CDR3 region: CASSSGLRVVPEGYTF. The CDR3 coding sequence is TGTGCCAGCAGTTCCGGCCTTAGGGTCGTACCGGAGGGCTACACCTTC.

The chain recombines TRBV5-1 with TRBJ1-6, with D possibly TRBD1 on 5 matching bases. Per the germline V gene, CDR1 is SGHRS and CDR2 is YFSETQ. Trimming stripped 3 bases from V and 7 bases from J, with 17 bases between. This CDR3 is built from 16 residues. The CDR3 sequence is CASSSLGGGFNSPLHF. In DNA form, the CDR3 reads TGCGCCAGCAGCTCCCTTGGTGGGGGTTTCAATTCACCCCTCCACTTT.

Points on this clone: The same CDR3 arises from other DNA sequences in this sample as well. The V call is TRBV18, the J call TRBJ2-5, with D possibly being TRBD1 (6 bases). The V gene's germline CDR1 is KGHSH and CDR2 LQKENI. There are 14 residues in the CDR3. V gave up 2 bases and J gave up 5 bases, with 12 bases separating them. The CDR3 here is CASSPLGARETQYF. The CDR3 DNA follows: TGTGCCAGCTCACCATTGGGGGCAAGGGAGACCCAGTACTTC.

The V and J genes are TRBV30 and TRBJ2-3; no clear D gene. Trimming removed 0 bases at V and 8 bases at J, with 6 bases between. Per germline, CDR1 GTSNPN and CDR2 SVGIG (reference sequence). The CDR3 has 11 residues. CDR3 region: CAWSVGFTQYF. CDR3 sequence (DNA): TGTGCCTGGAGTGTCGGGTTTACGCAGTATTTT.

The chain couples TRBV2 to TRBJ1-6, with 9 bases fitting TRBD1. V trimming: 11 bases; J trimming: 7 bases; junction bases outside the gene matches: 12. The CDR3 extends over 15 amino acids. Germline CDR1 SNHLY, CDR2 FYNNEI. CDR3 sequence reads: CAGLRDRATNSPLHF. The CDR3 region has the DNA TGTGCCGGCCTAAGGGACAGGGCAACCAATTCACCCCTCCACTTT.